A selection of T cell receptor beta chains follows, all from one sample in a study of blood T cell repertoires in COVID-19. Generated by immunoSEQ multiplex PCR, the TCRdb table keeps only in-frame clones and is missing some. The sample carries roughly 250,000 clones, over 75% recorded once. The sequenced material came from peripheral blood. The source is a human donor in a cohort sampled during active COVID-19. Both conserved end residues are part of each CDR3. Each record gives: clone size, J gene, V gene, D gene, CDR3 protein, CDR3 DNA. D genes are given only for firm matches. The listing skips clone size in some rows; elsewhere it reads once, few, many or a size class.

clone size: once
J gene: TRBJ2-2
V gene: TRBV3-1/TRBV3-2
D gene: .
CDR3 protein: CASSQSRGNTGELFF
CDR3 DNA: TGTGCCAGCAGCCAAAGCCGAGGGAACACCGGGGAGCTGTTTTTT

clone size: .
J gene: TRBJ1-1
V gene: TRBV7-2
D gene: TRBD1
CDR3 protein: CASSLAGGGYTEAFF
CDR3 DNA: TGTGCCAGCAGCTTAGCAGGGGGCGGATACACTGAAGCTTTCTTT

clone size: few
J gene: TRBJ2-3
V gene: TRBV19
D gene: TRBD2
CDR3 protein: CASSKYGTSRDTQYF
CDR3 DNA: TGTGCCAGTAGTAAGTACGGGACTAGTCGGGATACGCAGTATTTT

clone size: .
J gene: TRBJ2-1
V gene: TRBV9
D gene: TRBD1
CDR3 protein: CASSPAGGSYNEQFF
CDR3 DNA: TGTGCCAGCAGCCCCGCAGGGGGTTCCTACAATGAGCAGTTCTTC

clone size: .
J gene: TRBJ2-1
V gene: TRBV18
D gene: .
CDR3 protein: CASSPSSYNEQFF
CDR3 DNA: TGTGCCAGCTCACCCAGCTCCTACAATGAGCAGTTCTTC

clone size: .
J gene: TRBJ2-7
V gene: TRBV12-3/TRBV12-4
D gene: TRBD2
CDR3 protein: CASSHLAGAEQYF
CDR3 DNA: TGTGCCAGCAGTCATCTAGCGGGAGCAGAGCAGTACTTC

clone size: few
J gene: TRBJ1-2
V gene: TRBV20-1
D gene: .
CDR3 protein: CSFNLYGGYTF
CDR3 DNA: TGCAGTTTTAACCTCTATGGTGGCTACACCTTC

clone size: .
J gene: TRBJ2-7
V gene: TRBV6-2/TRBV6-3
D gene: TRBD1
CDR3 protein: CASSPGQGFVYEQYF
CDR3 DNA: TGTGCCAGCAGTCCGGGACAGGGGTTTGTCTACGAGCAGTACTTC

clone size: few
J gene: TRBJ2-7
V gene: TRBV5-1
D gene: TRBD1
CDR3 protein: CASSLRGLEQYF
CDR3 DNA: TGCGCCAGCAGCTTGAGGGGGCTTGAGCAGTACTTC

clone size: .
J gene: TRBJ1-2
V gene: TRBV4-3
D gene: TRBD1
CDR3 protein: CASSQGTGGLGYTF
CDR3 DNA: TGCGCCAGCAGCCAAGGGACAGGGGGCCTTGGCTACACCTTC

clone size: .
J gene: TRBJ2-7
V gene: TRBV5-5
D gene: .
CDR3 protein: CASSRDYEQYF
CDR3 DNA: TGTGCCAGCAGCCGGGACTACGAGCAGTACTTC

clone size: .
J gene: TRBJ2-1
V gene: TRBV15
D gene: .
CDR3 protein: CATSRERTAYNEQFF
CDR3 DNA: TGTGCCACCAGCAGAGAAAGGACAGCCTACAATGAGCAGTTCTTC

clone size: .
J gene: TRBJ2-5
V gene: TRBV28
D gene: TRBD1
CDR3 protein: CASRFGQGGLKTQYF
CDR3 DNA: TGTGCCAGCAGGTTTGGACAGGGGGGCTTGAAGACCCAGTACTTC

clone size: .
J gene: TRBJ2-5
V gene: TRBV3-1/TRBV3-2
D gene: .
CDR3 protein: CASSQDTRGQTQYF
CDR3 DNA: TGTGCCAGCAGCCAAGATACCAGGGGCCAGACCCAGTACTTC

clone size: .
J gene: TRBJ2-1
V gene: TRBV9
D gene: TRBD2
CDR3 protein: CASRTSGRFNEQFF
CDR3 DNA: TGTGCCAGCAGGACTAGCGGGAGATTCAATGAGCAGTTCTTC

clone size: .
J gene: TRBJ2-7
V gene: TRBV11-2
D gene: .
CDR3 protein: CASSPRPLVHEQYF
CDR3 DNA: TGTGCCAGCAGCCCCCGCCCTTTAGTCCACGAGCAGTACTTC

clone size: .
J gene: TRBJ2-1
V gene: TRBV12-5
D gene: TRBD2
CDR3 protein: CASGLAFGTSGRGDYNEQFF
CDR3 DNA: TGTGCTAGTGGTTTGGCTTTCGGGACTAGCGGGAGGGGGGATTACAATGAGCAGTTCTTC

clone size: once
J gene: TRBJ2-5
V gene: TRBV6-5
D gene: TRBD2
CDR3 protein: CASSSGVAGSGTQYF
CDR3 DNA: TGTGCCAGCAGTTCCGGAGTAGCGGGGTCTGGGACCCAGTACTTC

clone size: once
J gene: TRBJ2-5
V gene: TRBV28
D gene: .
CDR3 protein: CASSLIQYQETQYF
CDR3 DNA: TGTGCCAGCAGTTTGATACAGTACCAAGAGACCCAGTACTTC

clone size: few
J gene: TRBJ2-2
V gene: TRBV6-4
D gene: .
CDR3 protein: CASSEFSGAGELFF
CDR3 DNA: TGTGCCAGCAGTGAGTTCTCGGGTGCCGGGGAGCTGTTTTTT

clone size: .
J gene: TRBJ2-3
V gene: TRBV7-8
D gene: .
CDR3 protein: CASSLVRGSDTQYF
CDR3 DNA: TGTGCCAGCAGCTTAGTCAGGGGTTCAGATACGCAGTATTTT

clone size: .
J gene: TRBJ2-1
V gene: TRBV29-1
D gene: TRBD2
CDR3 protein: CSVEGLAGGRSYNEQFF
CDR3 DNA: TGCAGCGTTGAAGGTCTAGCGGGGGGAAGGTCCTACAATGAGCAGTTCTTC

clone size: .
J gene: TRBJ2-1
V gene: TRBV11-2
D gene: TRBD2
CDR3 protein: CASSPSGRPDNEQFF
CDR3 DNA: TGTGCCAGCAGCCCTAGCGGGAGGCCCGATAATGAGCAGTTCTTC

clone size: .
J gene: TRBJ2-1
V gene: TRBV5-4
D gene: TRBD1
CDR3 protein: CASSSGGQGAPDEQFF
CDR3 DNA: TGTGCCAGCAGCTCGGGCGGACAGGGGGCTCCGGATGAGCAGTTCTTC

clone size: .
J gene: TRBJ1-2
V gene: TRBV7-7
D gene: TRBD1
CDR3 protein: CASSPLGEQGMRNYGYTF
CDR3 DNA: TGTGCTAGCTCGCCGTTAGGAGAACAGGGGATGCGTAACTATGGCTACACCTTC

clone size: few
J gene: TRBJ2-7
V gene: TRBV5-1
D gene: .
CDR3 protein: CASSAFGYEQYF
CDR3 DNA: TGCGCCAGCAGCGCATTCGGGTACGAGCAGTACTTC

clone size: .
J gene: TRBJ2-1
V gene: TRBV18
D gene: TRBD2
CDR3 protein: CASSGLAHNEQFF
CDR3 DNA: TGTGCCAGCTCAGGACTAGCCCACAATGAGCAGTTCTTC

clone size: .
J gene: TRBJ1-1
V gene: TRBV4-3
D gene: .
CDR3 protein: CASSQDGTDAFF
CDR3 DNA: TGCGCCAGCAGCCAAGATGGCACAGACGCTTTCTTT

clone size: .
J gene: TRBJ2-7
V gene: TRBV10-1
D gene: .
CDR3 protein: CASSESPRDYEQYF
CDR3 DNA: TGCGCCAGCAGTGAGTCCCCCAGGGACTACGAGCAGTACTTC

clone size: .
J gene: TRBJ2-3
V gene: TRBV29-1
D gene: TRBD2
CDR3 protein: CSASGFPTDTQYF
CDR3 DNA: TGCAGCGCTAGCGGGTTTCCCACAGATACGCAGTATTTT

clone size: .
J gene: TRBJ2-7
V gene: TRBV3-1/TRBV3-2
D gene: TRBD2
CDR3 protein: CASSQGLAHEQYF
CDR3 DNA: TGTGCCAGCAGCCAAGGACTAGCTCACGAGCAGTACTTC

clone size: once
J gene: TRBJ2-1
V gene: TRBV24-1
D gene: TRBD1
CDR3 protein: CATSLNRGRDSYNEQFF
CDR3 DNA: TGTGCCACCAGTCTCAACAGGGGCCGTGACTCCTACAATGAGCAGTTCTTC

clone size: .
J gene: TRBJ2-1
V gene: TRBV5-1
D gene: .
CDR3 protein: CASSILGGREQFF
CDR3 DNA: TGCGCCAGCAGCATCCTAGGAGGACGTGAGCAGTTCTTC

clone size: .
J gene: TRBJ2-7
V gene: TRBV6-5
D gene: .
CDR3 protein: CASSQVGGEQYF
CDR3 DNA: TGTGCCAGCAGCCAAGTTGGCGGGGAGCAGTACTTC

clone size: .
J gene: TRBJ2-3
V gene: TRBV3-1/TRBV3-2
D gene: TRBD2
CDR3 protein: CASRLAGAPTDTQYF
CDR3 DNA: TGTGCCAGCAGACTAGCGGGAGCCCCAACAGATACGCAGTATTTT

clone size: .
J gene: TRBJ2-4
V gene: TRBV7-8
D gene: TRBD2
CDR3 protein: CASSDPGLGINIQYF
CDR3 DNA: TGTGCCAGCAGTGATCCGGGACTAGGAATAAACATTCAGTACTTC

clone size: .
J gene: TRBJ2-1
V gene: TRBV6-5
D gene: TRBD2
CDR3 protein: CASSSGMRPGLDEQFF
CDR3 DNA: TGTGCCAGCAGTTCGGGAATGAGACCGGGACTAGATGAGCAGTTCTTC

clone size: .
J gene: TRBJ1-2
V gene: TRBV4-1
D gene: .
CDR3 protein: CASTDSSVFYGYTF
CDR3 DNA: TGCGCCAGTACAGACAGCTCAGTCTTCTATGGCTACACCTTC

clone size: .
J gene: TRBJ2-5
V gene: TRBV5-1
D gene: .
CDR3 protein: CASSLDEARLYF
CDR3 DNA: TGCGCCAGCAGCTTGGACGAAGCAAGATTGTACTTC

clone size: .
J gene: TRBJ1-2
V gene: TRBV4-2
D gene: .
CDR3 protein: CASSQGPPGEEYGYTF
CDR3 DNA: TGTGCCAGCAGCCAAGGGCCTCCCGGGGAGGAGTATGGCTACACCTTC

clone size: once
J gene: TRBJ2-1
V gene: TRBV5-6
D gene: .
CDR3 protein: CASSLDRNHNEQFF
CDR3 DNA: TGTGCCAGCAGCCTCGACAGGAATCACAATGAGCAGTTCTTC

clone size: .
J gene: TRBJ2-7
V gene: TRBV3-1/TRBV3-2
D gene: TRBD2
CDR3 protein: CASSAGLAGTKYF
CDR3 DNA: TGTGCCAGCAGCGCGGGACTAGCGGGAACAAAGTACTTC

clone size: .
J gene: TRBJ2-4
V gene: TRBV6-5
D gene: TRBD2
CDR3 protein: CASSSPGRGNIQYF
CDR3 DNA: TGTGCCAGCAGTTCCCCCGGGAGGGGAAACATTCAGTACTTC

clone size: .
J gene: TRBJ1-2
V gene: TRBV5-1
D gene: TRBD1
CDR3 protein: CASSLAAGTGTYGYTF
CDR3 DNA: TGCGCCAGCAGCTTGGCGGCCGGGACAGGGACCTATGGCTACACCTTC

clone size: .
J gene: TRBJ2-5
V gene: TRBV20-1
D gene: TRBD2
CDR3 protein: CSASRAGGPETQYF
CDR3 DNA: TGCAGTGCTAGTAGAGCGGGAGGGCCGGAGACCCAGTACTTC

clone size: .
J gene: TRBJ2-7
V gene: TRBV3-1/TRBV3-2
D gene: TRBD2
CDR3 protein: CASSQGMVAGAYEQYF
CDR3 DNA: TGTGCCAGCAGCCAAGGAATGGTAGCGGGGGCCTACGAGCAGTACTTC

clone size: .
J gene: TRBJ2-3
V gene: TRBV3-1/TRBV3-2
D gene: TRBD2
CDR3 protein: CASSQESRGLAGSTDTQYF
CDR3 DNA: TGTGCCAGCAGCCAAGAAAGCAGGGGACTAGCGGGAAGCACAGATACGCAGTATTTT

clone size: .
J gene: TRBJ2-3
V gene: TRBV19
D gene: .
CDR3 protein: CASSTAGTSTDTQYF
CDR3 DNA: TGTGCCAGTAGTACAGCAGGAACTAGCACAGATACGCAGTATTTT

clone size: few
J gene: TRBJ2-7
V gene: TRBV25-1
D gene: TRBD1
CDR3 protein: CASAGTAYEQYF
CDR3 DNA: TGTGCCAGTGCCGGGACAGCCTACGAGCAGTACTTC